This TCR beta chain was captured by sequencing in a study of long-term antiretroviral therapy in people with HIV. Between the trimmed V and J ends, which lost 4 bases and 1 base, there was a span of 3 bases. Germline V gene sequence: CDR1 LGHNA, CDR2 YNFKEQ. The length of the CDR3 is 12 residues. Survey level was the resolution at which the v3.0 immunoSEQ assay ran. The protocol was immunoSEQ multiplex PCR, while the TCRdb copy is restricted to in-frame clones and leaves out a portion. Of about 21,000 clones in the sample, around four fifths were seen once. Study results and caveats: Blood, drawn from about 2004 to 2017, may reflect older ART regimens. Following ART, diversity rose but still fell short of transplant donor controls. Unavailable data included ART adherence, viral resistance and therapy changes (switches in treatment).

There were no participants with HIV treated outside the United States. To note about this clone: Its cognate antigen is unknown.

The V call is TRBV4-2, the J call TRBJ2-3; D not certain. Source: unsorted PBMCs, taken around 4 years after starting antiretroviral therapy. This receptor was obtained from a young man with HIV. The CDR3 coding sequence is TGTGCCAGCAGCCCCGGCACAGATACGCAGTATTTT. Translation: CASSPGTDTQYF.